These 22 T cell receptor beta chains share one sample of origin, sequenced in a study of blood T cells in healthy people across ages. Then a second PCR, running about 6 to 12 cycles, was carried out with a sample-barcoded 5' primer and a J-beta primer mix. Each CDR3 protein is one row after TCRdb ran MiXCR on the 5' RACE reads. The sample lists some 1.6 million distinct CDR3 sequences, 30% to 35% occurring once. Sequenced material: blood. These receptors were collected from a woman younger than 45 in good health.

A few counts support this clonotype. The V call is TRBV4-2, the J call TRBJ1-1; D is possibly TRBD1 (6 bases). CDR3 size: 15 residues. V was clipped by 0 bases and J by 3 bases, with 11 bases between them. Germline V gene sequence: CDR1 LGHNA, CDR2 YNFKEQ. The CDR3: CASSQEGEGDTEAFF. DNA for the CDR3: TGTGCCAGCAGCCAAGAGGGGGAGGGGGACACTGAAGCTTTCTTT.

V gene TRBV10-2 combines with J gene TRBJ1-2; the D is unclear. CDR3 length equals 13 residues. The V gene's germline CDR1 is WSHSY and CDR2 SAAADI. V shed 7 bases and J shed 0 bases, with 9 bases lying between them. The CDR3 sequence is CASKDFANYGYTF. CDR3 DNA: TGCGCCAGCAAGGACTTCGCTAACTATGGCTACACCTTC.

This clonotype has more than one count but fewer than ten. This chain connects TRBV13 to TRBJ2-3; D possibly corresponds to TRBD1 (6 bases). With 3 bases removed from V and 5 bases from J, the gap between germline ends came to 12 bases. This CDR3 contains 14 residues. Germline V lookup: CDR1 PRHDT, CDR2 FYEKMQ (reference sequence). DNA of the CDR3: TGTGCCAGCAGCTTTCGACAGGCGGTAGATACGCAGTATTTT. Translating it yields CASSFRQAVDTQYF.

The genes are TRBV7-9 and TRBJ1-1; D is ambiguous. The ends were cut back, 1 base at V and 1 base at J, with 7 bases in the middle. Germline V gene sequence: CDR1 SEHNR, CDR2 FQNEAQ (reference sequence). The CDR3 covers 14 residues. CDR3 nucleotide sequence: TGTGCCAGCAGCTTAGGTTACGGGAACACTGAAGCTTTCTTT. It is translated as CASSLGYGNTEAFF.

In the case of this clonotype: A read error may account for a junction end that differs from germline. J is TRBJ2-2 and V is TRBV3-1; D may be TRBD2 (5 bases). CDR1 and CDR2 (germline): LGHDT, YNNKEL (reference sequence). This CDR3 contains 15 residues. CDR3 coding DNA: TGTGCCAGCACCCAACGGCGGGCGGGCACCGGGGAGCTGTTTTTT. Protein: CASTQRRAGTGELFF.

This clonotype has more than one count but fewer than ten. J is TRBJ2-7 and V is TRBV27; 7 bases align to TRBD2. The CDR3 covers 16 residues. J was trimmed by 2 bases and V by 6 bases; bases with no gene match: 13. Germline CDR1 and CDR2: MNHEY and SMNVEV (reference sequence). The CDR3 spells CASRGGDRPNPYEQYF. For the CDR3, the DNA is TGTGCCAGCAGGGGGGGGGACCGACCCAATCCCTACGAGCAGTACTTC.

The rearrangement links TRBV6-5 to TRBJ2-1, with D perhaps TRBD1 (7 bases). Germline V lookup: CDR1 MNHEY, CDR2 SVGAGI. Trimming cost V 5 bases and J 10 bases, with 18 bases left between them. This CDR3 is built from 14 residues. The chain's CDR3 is CASSNGGTRGEQFF. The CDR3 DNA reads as TGTGCCAGCAGTAACGGGGGCACCAGGGGGGAGCAGTTCTTC.

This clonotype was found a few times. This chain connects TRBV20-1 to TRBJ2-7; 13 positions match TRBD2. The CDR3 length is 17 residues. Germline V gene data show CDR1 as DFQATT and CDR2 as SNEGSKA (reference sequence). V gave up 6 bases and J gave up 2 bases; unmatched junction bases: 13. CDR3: CSAMGLAGILKAYEQYF. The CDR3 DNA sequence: TGCAGTGCAATGGGACTAGCGGGAATTTTAAAGGCCTACGAGCAGTACTTC.

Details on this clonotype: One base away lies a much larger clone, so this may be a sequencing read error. CDR3 coding DNA: TGCGCCAGCAGGTTCAGCGGGGAGCGCTCTGGGGCCAACGTCCCGACTTTC. Translating gives CASRFSGERSGANVPTF. The rearrangement links TRBV5-1 to TRBJ2-6; 7 nucleotides match TRBD2. The CDR3 totals 17 residues. The germline V gene encodes CDR1 SGHRS and CDR2 YFSETQ.

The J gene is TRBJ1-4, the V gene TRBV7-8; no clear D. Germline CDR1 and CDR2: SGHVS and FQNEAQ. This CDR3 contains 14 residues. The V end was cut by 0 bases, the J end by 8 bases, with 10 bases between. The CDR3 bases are TGTGCCAGCAGCTTAGCAGAGGGTGAAGAAAAACTGTTTTTT. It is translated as CASSLAEGEEKLFF.

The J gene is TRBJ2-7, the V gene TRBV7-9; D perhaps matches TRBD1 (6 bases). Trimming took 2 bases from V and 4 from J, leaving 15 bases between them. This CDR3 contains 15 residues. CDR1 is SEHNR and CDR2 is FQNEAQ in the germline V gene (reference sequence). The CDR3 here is CASSLIVGTRYEQYF. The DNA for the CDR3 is TGTGCCAGCAGCTTAATTGTCGGGACACGTTACGAGCAGTACTTC.

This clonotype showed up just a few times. The CDR3 bases are TGCAGTGCTAGAGATCCCCGACAGGGCGTCTATGGCTACACCTTC. It translates to CSARDPRQGVYGYTF. The chain uses TRBV20-1 and TRBJ1-2; 7 bases fit TRBD1. V trimming: 0 bases; J trimming: 4 bases; junction bases outside the gene matches: 8. From germline, CDR1 is DFQATT and CDR2 SNEGSKA (reference sequence). The CDR3 runs to 15 residues.

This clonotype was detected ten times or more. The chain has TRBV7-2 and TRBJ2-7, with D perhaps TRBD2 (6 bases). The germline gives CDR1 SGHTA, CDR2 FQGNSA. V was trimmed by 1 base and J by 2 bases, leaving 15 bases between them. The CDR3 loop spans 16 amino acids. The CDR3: CASSLVWLAPTYEQYF. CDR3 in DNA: TGTGCCAGCAGCTTAGTTTGGCTAGCGCCCACCTACGAGCAGTACTTC. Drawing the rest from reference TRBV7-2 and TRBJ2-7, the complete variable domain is GAGVSQSPSNKVTEKGKDVELRCDPISGHTALYWYRQSLGQGLEFLIYFQGNSAPDKSGLPSDRFSAERTGGSVSTLTIQRTQQEDSAVYLCASSLVWLAPTYEQYFGPGTRLTVT.

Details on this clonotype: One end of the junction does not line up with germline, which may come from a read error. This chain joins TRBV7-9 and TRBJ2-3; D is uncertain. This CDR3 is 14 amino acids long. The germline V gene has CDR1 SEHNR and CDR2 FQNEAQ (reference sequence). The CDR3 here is CTSSFRVSTDTQYF. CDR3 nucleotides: TGTACCAGCAGCTTTCGCGTTAGCACAGATACGCAGTATTTT.

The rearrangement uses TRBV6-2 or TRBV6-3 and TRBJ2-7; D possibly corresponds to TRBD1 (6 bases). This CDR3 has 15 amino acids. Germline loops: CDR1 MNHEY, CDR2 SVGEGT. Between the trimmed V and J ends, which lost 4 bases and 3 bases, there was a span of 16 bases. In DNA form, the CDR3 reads TGTGCCAGCAGTTTTCGCGACAGGTTATACTACGAGCAGTACTTC. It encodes CASSFRDRLYYEQYF.

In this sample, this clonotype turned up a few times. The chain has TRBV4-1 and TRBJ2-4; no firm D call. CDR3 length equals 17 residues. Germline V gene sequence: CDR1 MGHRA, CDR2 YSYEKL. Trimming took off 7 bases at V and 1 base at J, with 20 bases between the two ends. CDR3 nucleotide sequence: TGCGCCAGCAACGAGGTGGGAAAGTTAGGGGCCAAAAACATTCAGTACTTC. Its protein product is CASNEVGKLGAKNIQYF.

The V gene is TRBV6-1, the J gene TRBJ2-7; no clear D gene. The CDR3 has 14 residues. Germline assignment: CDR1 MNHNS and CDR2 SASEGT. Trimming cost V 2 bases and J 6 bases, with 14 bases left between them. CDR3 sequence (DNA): TGTGCCAGCAGTGAATGGGGTAGCTACGGCGAGCAGTACTTC. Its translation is CASSEWGSYGEQYF.

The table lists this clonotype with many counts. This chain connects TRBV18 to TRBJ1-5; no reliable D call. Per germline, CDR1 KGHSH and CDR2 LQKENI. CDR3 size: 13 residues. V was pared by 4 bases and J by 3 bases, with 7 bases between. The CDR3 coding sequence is TGTGCCAGCTCACAGGAACCCAATCAGCCCCAGCATTTT. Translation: CASSQEPNQPQHF.

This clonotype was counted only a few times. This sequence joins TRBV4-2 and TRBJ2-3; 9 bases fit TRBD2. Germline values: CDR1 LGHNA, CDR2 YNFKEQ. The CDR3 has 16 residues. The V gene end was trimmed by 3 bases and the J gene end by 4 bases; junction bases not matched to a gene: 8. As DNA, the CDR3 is TGTGCCAGCAGCCACTATCAGCGGGGGGAAGCAGATACGCAGTATTTT. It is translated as CASSHYQRGEADTQYF.

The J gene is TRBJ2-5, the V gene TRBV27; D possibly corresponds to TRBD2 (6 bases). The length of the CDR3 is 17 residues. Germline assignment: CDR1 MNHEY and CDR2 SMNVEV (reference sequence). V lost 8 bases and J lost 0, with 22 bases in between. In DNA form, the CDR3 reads TGTGCCAGCGTATTTTTCTATCGCGGGGTGTACCAAGAGACCCAGTACTTC. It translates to CASVFFYRGVYQETQYF.

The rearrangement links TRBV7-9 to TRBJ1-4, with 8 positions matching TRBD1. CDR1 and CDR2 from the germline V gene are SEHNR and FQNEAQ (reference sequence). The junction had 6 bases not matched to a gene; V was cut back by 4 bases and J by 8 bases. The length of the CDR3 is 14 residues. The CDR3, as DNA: TGTGCCAGCAGCTGGACAGGGAGTAACGAAAAACTGTTTTTT. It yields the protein CASSWTGSNEKLFF.

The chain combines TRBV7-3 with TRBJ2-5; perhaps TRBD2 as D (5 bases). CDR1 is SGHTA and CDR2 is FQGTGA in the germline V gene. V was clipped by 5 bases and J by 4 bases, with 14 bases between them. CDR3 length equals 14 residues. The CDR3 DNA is TGTGCCAGCAGCCCCTTTTCTACTAGAGAGACCCAGTACTTC. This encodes CASSPFSTRETQYF.